The rows below give T cell receptor beta chains drawn from one sample of a study of vaccination and CD4 T cells after COVID-19. These receptors have no identified antigens. TCRdb fed the PCR reads into MiXCR, producing one record per CDR3 protein. The table includes 13,000 or so distinct CDR3 sequences, approximately 60% detected once. Sequences were obtained from CD4+ T cells from blood, cultured in vitro. The receptors derive from a human donor who had recovered from COVID-19. Each CDR3 is given with its conserved first and last residue. The D gene is left open where the match is weak. Not every row has a clone size; where given, it reads once, few, many or a size class.

>.|large|TRBV10-2|TRBJ1-5
CASSESSGGNQPQHF
TGCGCCAGCAGTGAGTCTAGCGGCGGAAATCAGCCCCAGCATTTT
>TRBD1|.|TRBV5-4|TRBJ2-5
CASSSQGITKTQYF
TGTGCCAGCAGCTCACAGGGGATCACGAAGACCCAGTACTTC
>.|.|TRBV12-3/TRBV12-4|TRBJ2-7
CASSWGPRREQYF
TGTGCCAGCAGCTGGGGGCCCCGGAGGGAGCAGTACTTC
>.|.|TRBV6-2/TRBV6-3|TRBJ2-7
CASSYGGEQYF
TGTGCCAGCAGTTATGGGGGCGAGCAGTACTTC
>.|.|TRBV24-1|TRBJ2-3
CATSDTRSGDTQYF
TGTGCCACCAGTGATACTAGAAGCGGAGATACGCAGTATTTT
>.|.|TRBV5-1|TRBJ1-6
CASSLGAESPLHF
TGCGCCAGCAGCTTGGGCGCAGAATCACCCCTCCACTTT
>TRBD1|few|TRBV7-3|TRBJ2-1
CASSLRQGEMFF
TGTGCCAGCAGCTTACGACAGGGGGAAATGTTCTTC
>.|.|TRBV11-3|TRBJ1-1
CASSFSQFRNTEAFF
TGTGCCAGCAGCTTCAGTCAATTCAGGAACACTGAAGCTTTCTTT
>TRBD2|few|TRBV4-1|TRBJ2-7
CASSPGLAGLGGYEQYF
TGCGCCAGCAGCCCGGGACTAGCGGGCCTCGGGGGGTACGAGCAGTACTTC
>.|.|TRBV30|TRBJ1-5
CAWSVYNGGQPQHF
TGTGCCTGGAGTGTGTACAATGGGGGGCAGCCCCAGCATTTT
>TRBD2|.|TRBV7-2|TRBJ2-5
CASSLERGETQYF
TGTGCCAGCAGCTTGGAGCGGGGAGAGACCCAGTACTTC
>.|once|TRBV2|TRBJ1-1
CAGEAGDGTEAFF
TGTGCCGGCGAAGCGGGGGATGGCACTGAAGCTTTCTTT
>.|once|TRBV7-2|TRBJ2-7
CASSLAPGAGYEQYF
TGTGCCAGCAGCTTAGCCCCTGGGGCGGGGTACGAGCAGTACTTC
>TRBD1|.|TRBV23-1|TRBJ1-5
CASSARQGSGPQHF
TGCGCCAGCAGTGCCCGACAGGGCTCCGGGCCCCAGCATTTT
>.|.|TRBV20-1|TRBJ1-1
CSAARLNTEAFF
TGCAGTGCAGCTAGGCTGAACACTGAAGCTTTCTTT
>TRBD1|few|TRBV18|TRBJ1-2
CASSPGQNYGYTF
TGTGCCAGCTCTCCGGGACAGAACTATGGCTACACCTTC
>.|.|TRBV11-2|TRBJ1-5
CASSALGGGSQPQHF
TGTGCCAGCAGCGCGCTGGGCGGTGGATCGCAGCCCCAGCATTTT
>.|few|TRBV20-1|TRBJ1-2
CSASQGNYGYTF
TGCAGTGCTAGCCAGGGTAACTATGGCTACACCTTC
>.|few|TRBV11-3|TRBJ1-2
CASSLETGNYGYTF
TGTGCCAGCAGCTTAGAAACAGGGAACTATGGCTACACCTTC
>.|few|TRBV12-3/TRBV12-4|TRBJ2-7
CASSPRDSYEQYF
TGTGCCAGCAGTCCCAGGGACTCCTACGAGCAGTACTTC
>TRBD1|.|TRBV7-9|TRBJ1-1
CASSLGTGSRAFF
TGTGCCAGCAGCTTAGGGACAGGGAGTCGAGCTTTCTTT
>.|.|TRBV4-1|TRBJ1-3
CASSPETYSGNTIYF
TGCGCCAGCAGCCCAGAAACGTACTCTGGAAACACCATATATTTT
>.|few|TRBV20-1|TRBJ1-1
CSASHRAGTEAFF
TGCAGTGCTTCCCATAGGGCGGGGACTGAAGCTTTCTTT
>.|few|TRBV20-1|TRBJ1-4
CSAGPGLQPEKLFF
TGCAGTGCCGGCCCGGGACTGCAGCCGGAAAAACTGTTTTTT
>TRBD1|.|TRBV7-3|TRBJ2-1
CASSFDRDNEQFF
TGTGCCAGCAGCTTCGACAGGGACAATGAGCAGTTCTTC
>TRBD1|.|TRBV29-1|TRBJ1-2
CSGSQGRGYTF
TGCAGCGGCTCACAGGGGCGCGGCTACACCTTC
>.|.|TRBV20-1|TRBJ2-3
CSARGLGRTDTQYF
TGCAGTGCTAGAGGATTAGGCAGGACAGATACGCAGTATTTT
>.|.|TRBV6-2/TRBV6-3|TRBJ2-7
CASSYGGAGSYEQYF
TGTGCCAGCAGTTACGGGGGGGCGGGATCCTACGAGCAGTACTTC
>.|.|TRBV11-1|TRBJ1-3
CASSLLSSAGNTIYF
TGTGCCAGCAGCTTATTAAGTTCGGCTGGAAACACCATATATTTT
>.|.|TRBV11-3|TRBJ2-7
CASRRGQSYEQYF
TGTGCCAGCAGACGAGGACAGTCCTACGAGCAGTACTTC
>.|.|TRBV6-2/TRBV6-3|TRBJ1-1
CASSHGQINTEAFF
TGTGCCAGCAGCCATGGACAGATAAACACTGAAGCTTTCTTT
>.|.|TRBV7-2|TRBJ2-3
CASSTPSTDTQYF
TGTGCCAGCAGCACCCCAAGCACAGATACGCAGTATTTT
>.|.|TRBV11-3|TRBJ2-5
CASSGWRETQYF
TGTGCCAGCAGTGGGTGGCGAGAGACCCAGTACTTC